Here is one TCR beta chain with its context. TCRdb keeps only in-frame clones here, not all; method: immunoSEQ multiplex PCR. The table shows around 190,000 clones, with around 83% occurring only once. The sample is drawn from a study of blood T cell repertoires in COVID-19. Study context: The cDNA or gDNA used as material had been derived from T cells, B-cell-depleted T cells, or PBMCs.

Germline V gene lookup returns CDR1 SGHNT and CDR2 YYREEE (reference sequence). The CDR3 contains 14 residues. Trimming stripped 4 bases from V and 4 bases from J, with 14 bases between. The sequence derives from a woman older than 75 with acute or convalescent COVID-19. The V call is TRBV5-4, the J call TRBJ2-5; D perhaps matches TRBD2 (7 bases). Specimen: peripheral blood. The CDR3 is CASSLAGARETQYF. In DNA form, the CDR3 reads TGTGCCAGCAGCCTTGCGGGGGCGCGAGAGACCCAGTACTTC.